One sample yielded the 27 T cell receptor beta chains listed below, sequenced in a study of blood T cell repertoires in COVID-19. Generated by immunoSEQ multiplex PCR, the TCRdb table keeps only in-frame clones and is missing some. The table lists more than 200,000 clones, about 82% of them singletons, with 10% in the top ten. The sequenced sample was peripheral blood. The receptors here all came from a woman of 80 years or more with acute or convalescent COVID-19.

This clone was found a few times. The chain combines TRBV14 with TRBJ2-1; 15 nucleotides line up with TRBD2. CDR1 and CDR2 from the germline V gene are SGHDN and FVKESK. This CDR3 is 16 amino acids long. V lost 4 bases and J lost 4; bases outside the gene matches: 2. CDR3: CASSPGTSGGYNEQFF. Written as DNA, the CDR3 is TGTGCCAGCAGCCCCGGGACTAGCGGGGGGTACAATGAGCAGTTCTTC. Full variable domain (rest looked up from reference TRBV14 and TRBJ2-1): EAGVTQFPSHSVIEKGQTVTLRCDPISGHDNLYWYRRVMGKEIKFLLHFVKESKQDESGMPNNRFLAERTGGTYSTLKVQPAELEDSGVYFCASSPGTSGGYNEQFFGPGTRLTVL.

V gene TRBV30 combines with J gene TRBJ1-4; D is possibly TRBD1 (5 bases). Germline V gives CDR1 GTSNPN, CDR2 SVGIG (reference sequence). With 0 bases removed from V and 5 bases from J, the gap between germline ends came to 16 bases. This CDR3 comprises 16 residues. CDR3 in DNA: TGTGCCTGGAGTGTGAAGATGGGGCAGGACAATGAAAAACTGTTTTTT. It yields the protein CAWSVKMGQDNEKLFF.

This clone has just one count. The V and J genes are TRBV27 and TRBJ2-2, with D perhaps TRBD2 (6 bases). The V and J ends lost 6 bases and 1 base respectively, with 12 bases between them. Germline values: CDR1 MNHEY, CDR2 SMNVEV (reference sequence). The CDR3 is 15 amino acids. In nucleotides, the CDR3 is TGTGCCAGCAGGATGGGAGGCGGGAACACCGGGGAGCTGTTTTTT. Amino acid sequence: CASRMGGGNTGELFF.

This chain joins TRBV18 and TRBJ1-4; TRBD1 matches 8 bases. This CDR3 contains 15 residues. Trimming cost V 4 bases and J 7 bases; bases outside gene matches: 8. Germline V gene lookup returns CDR1 KGHSH and CDR2 LQKENI. Here the CDR3 DNA reads TGTGCCAGCTCACTACCGACAGGGGAAGGTGAAAAACTGTTTTTT. It specifies CASSLPTGEGEKLFF.

The chain is built from TRBV7-6 and TRBJ2-5, with TRBD2 identical over 8 bases. Germline loops: CDR1 SGHVS, CDR2 FNYEAQ. Trimming took 5 bases from V and 3 from J; bases not matched to a gene: 14. The length of the CDR3 is 17 residues. CDR3 in amino acids: CASSPLAGGRREETQYF. The CDR3, as DNA: TGTGCCAGCAGCCCGCTTGCGGGGGGACGAAGGGAAGAGACCCAGTACTTC.

The CDR3 is CAWGGPLTSYEQYF. The DNA for the CDR3 is TGTGCCTGGGGTGGGCCGCTGACCTCCTACGAGCAGTACTTC. The chain has TRBV30 and TRBJ2-7; D gene unclear. From germline, CDR1 is GTSNPN and CDR2 SVGIG (reference sequence). The CDR3 runs to 14 residues. V dropped 5 bases and J dropped 0 bases, with 14 bases sitting between them.

This chain joins TRBV4-1 and TRBJ2-2; weak D call: TRBD2 (5 bases). Germline values: CDR1 MGHRA, CDR2 YSYEKL. V was cut by 4 bases and J by 2 bases, with 17 bases left in between. The CDR3 contains 17 residues. The CDR3 loop is CASSRSGMAENTGELFF. CDR3 nucleotides: TGCGCCAGCAGCCGATCCGGGATGGCGGAAAACACCGGGGAGCTGTTTTTT.

This rearrangement joins TRBV30 to TRBJ1-1; the match to TRBD1 covers 9 bases. The trim removed 3 bases at V and 6 bases at J, leaving 8 bases unmatched. The CDR3 consists of 14 residues. Germline loops: CDR1 GTSNPN, CDR2 SVGIG (reference sequence). In DNA form, the CDR3 reads TGTGCCTGGAGCCCCCGGGACAGGGTACCTGAAGCTTTCTTT. The encoded protein is CAWSPRDRVPEAFF.

This clone was observed a few times. The chain carries TRBV5-8 and TRBJ2-7, with 9 bases identical to TRBD2. Germline V gene lookup returns CDR1 SGHTS and CDR2 YDEGEE. CDR3 size: 14 residues. V lost 4 bases to trimming and J lost 3 bases; unmatched junction nucleotides: 5. As DNA, the CDR3 is TGTGCCAGCAGCCTGACTAGCGGCCTCTACGAGCAGTACTTC. Translated, it gives CASSLTSGLYEQYF.

V and J are TRBV3-1 (or the pseudogene TRBV3-2) and TRBJ1-6; perhaps TRBD1 as D (6 bases). Germline V CDR1 and CDR2: LGHDT, YNNKEL (reference sequence). With 2 bases removed from V and 8 bases from J, the gap between germline ends came to 13 bases. CDR3 size: 15 residues. The CDR3 loop reads CASSQLEGGDSPLHF. In nucleotides, the CDR3 is TGTGCCAGCAGCCAATTGGAAGGGGGGGATTCACCCCTCCACTTT.

About this clone itself: Additional DNA sequences in this sample encode the identical CDR3. The chain couples TRBV3-1 (or the pseudogene TRBV3-2) to TRBJ2-2; no reliable D call. The CDR3 runs to 13 residues. CDR1 is LGHDT, CDR2 YNNKEL, per germline (reference sequence). Trimming stripped 2 bases from V and 2 bases from J, with 3 bases between. The CDR3 loop is CASSQLNTGELFF. The CDR3 nucleotides read TGTGCCAGCAGCCAACTTAACACCGGGGAGCTGTTTTTT.

The rearrangement uses TRBV5-6 and TRBJ1-5; D gene uncertain. The V gene's germline CDR1 is SGHDT and CDR2 YYEEEE. Trimming stripped 0 bases from V and 0 bases from J, with 7 bases between. This CDR3 region has 15 residues. The CDR3 protein is CASSLGSLSNQPQHF. Here the CDR3 DNA reads TGTGCCAGCAGCTTGGGCAGTCTTAGCAATCAGCCCCAGCATTTT.

This clone was counted between two and nine times. The chain carries TRBV4-3 and TRBJ2-7; D is undetermined. V lost 1 base and J lost 2, with 12 bases in between. The CDR3 is 15 residues long. CDR1 and CDR2 (germline): LGHNA, YSLEER. The CDR3 bases are TGCGCCAGCAGCCAAGGTCCAATCACGGCCTACGAGCAGTACTTC. It encodes CASSQGPITAYEQYF.

This chain uses TRBV4-3 with TRBJ2-1; 12 nucleotides line up with TRBD2. V dropped 0 bases and J dropped 1; count of bases not matched to a gene: 4. Germline values: CDR1 LGHNA, CDR2 YSLEER. CDR3 length: 18 amino acids. Here the CDR3 reads CASSQDYTSGGSYNEQFF. For the CDR3, the DNA is TGCGCCAGCAGCCAAGATTATACTAGCGGGGGGTCCTACAATGAGCAGTTCTTC.

The gene calls are TRBV6-5 and TRBJ1-2, with a tentative D call TRBD1 (5 bases). The CDR3 is 14 amino acids. The V end was cut by 7 bases, the J end by 1 base, with 13 bases between. CDR1 MNHEY and CDR2 SVGAGI come from the germline V gene. In DNA form, the CDR3 reads TGTGCCAGCACGAGAGTAGGGGTTAACTATGGCTACACCTTC. Amino acids: CASTRVGVNYGYTF.

This clone occurred a few times. The rearrangement joins TRBV3-1 (or the pseudogene TRBV3-2) to TRBJ2-1, with D possibly being TRBD2 (5 bases). CDR3 length equals 14 residues. Germline loops: CDR1 LGHDT, CDR2 YNNKEL (reference sequence). Between the trimmed V and J ends, which lost 4 bases and 4 bases, there was a span of 11 bases. The CDR3, as DNA: TGTGCCAGCAGCCCCCTCAGCGGATACAATGAGCAGTTCTTC. Amino acids: CASSPLSGYNEQFF.

This clone was seen a few times. The chain links TRBV28 to TRBJ2-2, with D unresolved. The CDR3 runs 12 residues. Germline assignment: CDR1 MDHEN and CDR2 SYDVKM. The V and J ends lost 6 bases and 7 bases respectively, with 9 bases between them. CDR3 residues: CASSPPYGELFF. CDR3 nucleotides: TGTGCCAGCAGCCCCCCGTACGGGGAGCTGTTTTTT.

V gene TRBV12-3 or TRBV12-4 combines with J gene TRBJ1-2; TRBD1 agrees at 10 bases. There are 12 residues in the CDR3. V shed 3 bases and J 12 bases; nucleotides not matched to a gene: 4. DNA for the CDR3: TGTGCCAGCAGTTTTGGGACAGGGGATGACACCTTC. It yields the protein CASSFGTGDDTF.

The V call is TRBV19, the J call TRBJ1-1; 8 bases line up with TRBD1. Germline CDR1 and CDR2: LNHDA and SQIVND (reference sequence). The CDR3 spans 13 residues. V gave up 8 bases and J gave up 4 bases; unmatched junction bases: 6. The DNA of the CDR3 is TGTGCCAGTCACACAGGGGGGGGCACTGAAGCTTTCTTT. The encoded protein is CASHTGGGTEAFF. Filled out from reference TRBV19 and TRBJ1-1, the complete variable domain reads DGGITQSPKYLFRKEGQNVTLSCEQNLNHDAMYWYRQDPGQGLRLIYYSQIVNDFQKGDIAEGYSVSREKKESFPLTVTSAQKNPTAFYLCASHTGGGTEAFFGQGTRLTVV.

The gene calls are TRBV5-1 and TRBJ2-3, with 10 bases lining up with TRBD2. Germline assignment: CDR1 SGHRS and CDR2 YFSETQ. This CDR3 is built from 15 residues. V was pared by 1 base and J by 4 bases, with 3 bases of the junction left unmatched. This CDR3 is CASSLSSGGPDTQYF. In nucleotides, the CDR3 is TGCGCCAGCAGCTTGTCTAGCGGGGGCCCAGATACGCAGTATTTT.

This rearrangement joins TRBV11-3 to TRBJ2-5; TRBD2 aligns across 8 bases. Germline V CDR1 and CDR2: SGHNT, YENEEA. Unmatched junction bases numbered 8, after V lost 3 bases and J lost 5 bases. This CDR3 region has 15 residues. The CDR3 coding sequence is TGTGCCAGCAGCTTCGGGGGGGCCATCGAGGAGACCCAGTACTTC. Translated: CASSFGGAIEETQYF.

This chain uses TRBV5-4 with TRBJ2-3, with TRBD2 matching 7 bases. The length of the CDR3 is 16 residues. Germline V gene data show CDR1 as SGHNT and CDR2 as YYREEE (reference sequence). The J segment lost 12 bases and the V segment lost 4 bases, leaving 20 bases of the junction unmatched. CDR3 sequence (DNA): TGTGCCAGCAGCCCCCCCAATCGAGCGGGACTAAGTGGACAGTATTTT. This codes for CASSPPNRAGLSGQYF. The full variable domain, completed using reference TRBV5-4 and TRBJ2-3, is ETGVTQSPTHLIKTRGQQVTLRCSSQSGHNTVSWYQQALGQGPQFIFQYYREEENGRGNFPPRFSGLQFPNYSSELNVNALELDDSALYLCASSPPNRAGLSGQYFGPGTRLTVL.

V and J are TRBV6-5 and TRBJ1-2; TRBD1 matches 11 bases. V was clipped by 0 bases and J by 13 bases; unmatched bases: 7. The CDR3 covers 14 residues. The germline CDR1 and CDR2 sequences are MNHEY and SVGAGI. CDR3 DNA: TGTGCCAGCAGTTACTCCCTGGGACAGGGGGGAAGCACCTTC. It translates to CASSYSLGQGGSTF.

This clone was seen once. This sequence joins TRBV5-1 and TRBJ2-1, with D possibly matching TRBD2 (6 bases). This CDR3 has 16 amino acids. Trimming took off 0 bases at V and 2 bases at J, with 12 bases between the two ends. The germline V gene has CDR1 SGHRS and CDR2 YFSETQ. The CDR3 loop reads CASSLGGSGAYNEQFF. The CDR3 region has the DNA TGCGCCAGCAGCTTGGGTGGTAGCGGAGCCTACAATGAGCAGTTCTTC. Variable domain in full (rest from reference TRBV5-1 and TRBJ2-1): KAGVTQTPRYLIKTRGQQVTLSCSPISGHRSVSWYQQTPGQGLQFLFEYFSETQRNKGNFPGRFSGRQFSNSRSEMNVSTLELGDSALYLCASSLGGSGAYNEQFFGPGTRLTVL.

This clone was counted a single time. The CDR3 DNA reads as TGTGCCAGCTCACCCCGAGGGTATGGCTACACCTTC. Translation gives CASSPRGYGYTF. The J gene is TRBJ1-2, the V gene TRBV18; D call uncertain. The CDR3 is 12 residues long. Trimming shortened V by 3 bases and J by 5 bases, and 7 bases separated the two germline ends. The germline V gene has CDR1 KGHSH and CDR2 LQKENI. Drawing the rest from reference TRBV18 and TRBJ1-2, the complete variable domain is NAGVMQNPRHLVRRRGQEARLRCSPMKGHSHVYWYRQLPEEGLKFMVYLQKENIIDESGMPKERFSAEFPKEGPSILRIQQVVRGDSAAYFCASSPRGYGYTFGSGTRLTVV.

V usage is TRBV19 and J usage is TRBJ2-1; 7 positions agree with TRBD2. Germline V gene sequence: CDR1 LNHDA, CDR2 SQIVND (reference sequence). Trimming at V came to 2 bases and at J to 5 bases, leaving 6 bases not matched to a gene. The CDR3 extends over 15 amino acids. CDR3 region: CASSINSGLNNEQFF. The CDR3 bases are TGTGCCAGTAGTATAAATAGCGGGTTAAACAATGAGCAGTTCTTC.

This clone was seen only a few times. V is TRBV3-1 (or the pseudogene TRBV3-2) and J is TRBJ2-7, with D possibly being TRBD1 (5 bases). CDR3 size: 14 residues. The germline V gene has CDR1 LGHDT and CDR2 YNNKEL (reference sequence). Trimming removed 7 bases at V and 1 base at J, with 14 bases between. CDR3 residues: CASTLDKPSYEQYF. In DNA form, the CDR3 reads TGTGCCAGCACCCTGGACAAACCTTCCTACGAGCAGTACTTC.